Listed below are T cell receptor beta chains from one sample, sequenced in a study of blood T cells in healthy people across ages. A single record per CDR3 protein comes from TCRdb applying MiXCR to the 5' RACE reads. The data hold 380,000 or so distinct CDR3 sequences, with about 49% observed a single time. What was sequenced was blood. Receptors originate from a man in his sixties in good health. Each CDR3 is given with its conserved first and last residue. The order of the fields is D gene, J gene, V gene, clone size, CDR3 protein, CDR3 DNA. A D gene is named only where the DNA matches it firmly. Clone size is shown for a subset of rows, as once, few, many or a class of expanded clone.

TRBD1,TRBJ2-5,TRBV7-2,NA,CASSLGGTGGRSKTQYF,TGTGCCAGCAGCCTAGGGGGGACAGGGGGCAGGTCGAAGACCCAGTACTTC
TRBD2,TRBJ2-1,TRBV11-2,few,CASSLGGLAGEGVEQFF,TGTGCCAGCAGCTTAGGGGGACTAGCGGGAGAGGGCGTTGAGCAGTTCTTC
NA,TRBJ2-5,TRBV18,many,CASSPRQTNQETQYF,TGTGCCAGCTCACCACGGCAGACTAACCAAGAGACCCAGTACTTC
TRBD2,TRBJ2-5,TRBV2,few,CASSAAGGDSSGTQYF,TGTGCCAGCAGCGCCGCGGGGGGGGATTCGTCGGGGACCCAGTACTTC
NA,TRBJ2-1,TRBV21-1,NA,CADTGPLSQCSYNEQFF,TGTGCCGACACGGGGCCTTTGTCCCAATGCTCCTACAATGAGCAGTTCTTC
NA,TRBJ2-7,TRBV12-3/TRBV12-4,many,CASSPLYEQYF,TGTGCCAGCTCCCCCCTTTACGAGCAGTACTTC
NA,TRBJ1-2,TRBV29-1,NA,CSVEEAPGYGYTF,TGCAGCGTTGAGGAGGCCCCGGGGTATGGCTACACCTTC
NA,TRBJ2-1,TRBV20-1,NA,CSAPNPDTNNEQFF,TGCAGTGCTCCGAACCCGGACACTAACAATGAGCAGTTCTTC
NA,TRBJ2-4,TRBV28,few,CASSDRVAKNIQYF,TGTGCCAGCAGTGACCGCGTAGCCAAAAACATTCAGTACTTC
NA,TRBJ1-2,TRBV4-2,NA,CASSYAKGTSWEGGYTF,TGTGCCAGCAGCTACGCTAAAGGGACTTCTTGGGAGGGTGGCTACACCTTC
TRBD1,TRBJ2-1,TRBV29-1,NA,CSATGDEQFF,TGCAGCGCTACAGGGGACGAGCAGTTCTTC
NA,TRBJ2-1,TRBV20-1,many,CSAEVARDEQFF,TGCAGTGCTGAGGTAGCTCGGGATGAGCAGTTCTTC
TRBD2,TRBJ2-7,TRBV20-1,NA,CSARGNGLAGEKYEQYF,TGCAGTGCTAGAGGCAATGGACTAGCGGGAGAGAAGTACGAGCAGTACTTC
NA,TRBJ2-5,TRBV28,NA,CASRQWGKETQYF,TGTGCCAGCAGACAGTGGGGAAAAGAGACCCAGTACTTC
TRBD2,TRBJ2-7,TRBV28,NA,CASKAPGLAAYEQYF,TGTGCCAGCAAAGCTCCGGGACTAGCTGCCTACGAGCAGTACTTC